The T cell receptor (beta chain) under discussion was sequenced for a study of cytomegalovirus exposure and HLA in healthy donors. About the study: Prior work identified some 120 million unique TCR beta sequences in 150 million to 200 million T cells.

The study ran its PCR with 60 Vbeta and 13 Jbeta primers. TCRdb's copy holds only in-frame clones and misses some; the assay was immunoSEQ multiplex PCR. Of about 110,000 clones in the sample, just under 70% were seen once. Concerning this clone: Its antigen is undetermined.

Broader study findings: A later analysis found that most CMV-associated TCR beta chains appeared HLA-restricted. CMV serostatus was the sole immune exposure data available.

The CDR3 is 11 amino acids. In germline, CDR1 is GTSNPN, CDR2 SVGIG (reference sequence). The V gene lost 4 bases and the J gene lost 11 bases, with 14 bases spanning the gap. The rearrangement links TRBV30 to TRBJ1-1; maybe TRBD1 (5 bases). This TCR was recovered from a woman in her 70s in good health and CMV-seropositive. The specimen was PBMCs. The chain's CDR3 is CAWISGAYAFF. The CDR3 DNA reads TGTGCCTGGATCTCTGGGGCTTATGCTTTCTTT.